These T cell receptor beta chains were read from a single sample in a study of shared clonotypes between healthy human individuals. Method: immunoSEQ multiplex PCR; TCRdb's copy keeps in-frame clones and lacks some. The table lists approximately 1.9 million clones, just over 90% of them singletons, with roughly 1.7% in the top ten. Sequenced sample: naive CD8+ T cells from PBMCs. The receptor set was obtained from a man aged 18 to 29 in good health. Some clones in this sample may be carry-over from other donors' samples. Both conserved end residues are trimmed from each CDR3.

>TRBV27|TRBJ2-1
ASSLLGDDNEQF
>TRBV28|TRBJ2-1
ASSPGISAGRF
>TRBV10-3|TRBJ2-5
AISDEPDGGGETQY
>TRBV7-9|TRBJ1-2
ASSPTNRAGYGYT
>TRBV9|TRBJ2-7
ASSVASGSSEQY
>TRBV7-6|TRBJ1-1
ASSLVQAKDTEAF
>TRBV7-2|TRBJ1-1
ASSGRQSRATEAF
>TRBV2|TRBJ1-2
ASSVGYGYT
>TRBV30|TRBJ2-1
AWSPLIVYEQF
>TRBV28|TRBJ2-7
ASSLLSFGLEQY
>TRBV6-1|TRBJ2-3
ASMTSTDTQY
>TRBV19|TRBJ2-7
ASSFKGTAYEQY
>TRBV28|TRBJ1-3
ASSPLVGIPGNTIY
>TRBV4-3|TRBJ2-5
ASSLTWGGQETQY
>TRBV9|TRBJ2-1
ASSTRTGNNEQF
>TRBV7-9|TRBJ2-7
ASSYDSYEQY
>TRBV27|TRBJ1-3
ASSSRPEGNTIY
>TRBV10-1|TRBJ2-7
ASTPRESSYEQY
>TRBV27|TRBJ2-1
ASSLLLTGTYQF
>TRBV7-9|TRBJ2-7
ASSPNDRNSYEQY
>TRBV19|TRBJ2-5
ASSASETQY
>TRBV4-1|TRBJ2-2
ASSLHPGQGNDTGELF
>TRBV5-1|TRBJ2-7
ASSSRDPSSYEQY
>TRBV6-1|TRBJ1-5
ASIWDRVSSQPQH
>TRBV9|TRBJ2-1
ASSVGEAPGQF
>TRBV15|TRBJ1-2
ATSREGSRGTGSGYT
>TRBV27|TRBJ1-2
ASSFNRAAYGYT
>TRBV5-5|TRBJ2-7
ASRHTSGTSYEQY
>TRBV7-2|TRBJ2-7
ASSSRSYEQY
>TRBV4-3|TRBJ2-4
ASSQVGGREKGSKNIQY
>TRBV27|TRBJ2-2
ASSLGSGSAGELF
>TRBV5-4|TRBJ1-1
ASREFGTGVQGGTEAF
>TRBV4-1|TRBJ1-5
ASRPGDRGGWQPQH
>TRBV2|TRBJ1-5
ASSNPGQGTNQPQH
>TRBV4-1|TRBJ2-1
ASSRTVDEQF
>TRBV4-1|TRBJ2-3
ASSQAGTDTQY
>TRBV5-4|TRBJ1-1
ASRWGESAEAF
>TRBV27|TRBJ2-1
ASSSLPRTGFNEQF
>TRBV7-6|TRBJ2-7
ASSLDRRGYEQY
>TRBV11-2|TRBJ2-1
ASGTGNEQF
>TRBV9|TRBJ2-7
ASSVGRGANEQY
>TRBV27|TRBJ2-7
ASSGVGPSSYEQY